The text below deals with one T cell receptor beta chain. These data come from a study of technical replicates of blood from a few donors. The repertoire was sequenced with immunoSEQ multiplex PCR; TCRdb's copy has only in-frame clones and lacks some. The repertoire holds 13,000 to 15,000 clones, with 75% to 90% as singletons. CDR3 length: 15 amino acids. Deletions cut 2 bases from V and 1 base from J, with 11 bases between. Per the germline V gene, CDR1 is KGHSH and CDR2 is LQKENI. The clonotype was recovered from a human donor in good health. Sequenced material: PBMCs. V is TRBV18 and J is TRBJ1-1; D not certain. The CDR3 DNA reads as TGTGCCAGCTCACCAAACAGCCCAGGGAACACTGAAGCTTTCTTT. Its protein is CASSPNSPGNTEAFF.